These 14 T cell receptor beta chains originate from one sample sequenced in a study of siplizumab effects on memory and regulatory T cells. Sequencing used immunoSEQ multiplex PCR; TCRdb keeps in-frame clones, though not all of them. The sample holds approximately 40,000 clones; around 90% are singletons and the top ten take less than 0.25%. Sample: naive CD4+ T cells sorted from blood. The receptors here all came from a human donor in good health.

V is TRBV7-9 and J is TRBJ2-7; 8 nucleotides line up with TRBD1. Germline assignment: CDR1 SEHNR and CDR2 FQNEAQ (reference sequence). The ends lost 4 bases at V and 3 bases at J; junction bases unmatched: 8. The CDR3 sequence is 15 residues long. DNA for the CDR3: TGTGCCAGCAGCTCGGTGACAGGGGAGAGCTACGAGCAGTACTTC. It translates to CASSSVTGESYEQYF.

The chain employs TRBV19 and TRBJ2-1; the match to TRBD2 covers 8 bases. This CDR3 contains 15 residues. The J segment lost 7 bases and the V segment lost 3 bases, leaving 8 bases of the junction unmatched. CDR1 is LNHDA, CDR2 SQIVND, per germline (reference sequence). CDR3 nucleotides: TGTGCCAGTAGTATGAAGGGCGGGGGGTCGAATGAGCAGTTCTTC. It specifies CASSMKGGGSNEQFF. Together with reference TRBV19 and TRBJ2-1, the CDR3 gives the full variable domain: DGGITQSPKYLFRKEGQNVTLSCEQNLNHDAMYWYRQDPGQGLRLIYYSQIVNDFQKGDIAEGYSVSREKKESFPLTVTSAQKNPTAFYLCASSMKGGGSNEQFFGPGTRLTVL.

CDR3 bases: TGTGCCAGCAGTGAATTGAATCAGCCCCAGCATTTT. Translated: CASSELNQPQHF. This chain links TRBV2 with TRBJ1-5, with D unclear. Per the germline V gene, CDR1 is SNHLY and CDR2 is FYNNEI. Trimming pared 2 bases from V and 4 bases from J, leaving 3 bases between. The CDR3 is 12 residues long.

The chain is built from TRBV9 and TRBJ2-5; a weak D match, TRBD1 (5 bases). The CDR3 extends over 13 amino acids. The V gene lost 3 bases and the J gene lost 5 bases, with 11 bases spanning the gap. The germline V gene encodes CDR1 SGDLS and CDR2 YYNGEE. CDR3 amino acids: CASSAQGLETQYF. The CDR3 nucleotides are TGTGCCAGCAGCGCCCAGGGTTTGGAGACCCAGTACTTC. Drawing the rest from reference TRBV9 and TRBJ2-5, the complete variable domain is DSGVTQTPKHLITATGQRVTLRCSPRSGDLSVYWYQQSLDQGLQFLIQYYNGEERAKGNILERFSAQQFPDLHSELNLSSLELGDSALYFCASSAQGLETQYFGPGTRLLVL.

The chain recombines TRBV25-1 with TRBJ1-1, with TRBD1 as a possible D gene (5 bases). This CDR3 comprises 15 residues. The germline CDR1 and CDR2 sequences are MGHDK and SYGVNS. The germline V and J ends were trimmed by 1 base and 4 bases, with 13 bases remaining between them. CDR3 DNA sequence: TGTGCCAGCAGTGAATTTACAGGCGTTAGCACTGAAGCTTTCTTT. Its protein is CASSEFTGVSTEAFF. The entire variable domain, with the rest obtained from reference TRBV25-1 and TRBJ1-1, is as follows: EADIYQTPRYLVIGTGKKITLECSQTMGHDKMYWYQQDPGMELHLIHYSYGVNSTEKGDLSSESTVSRIRTEHFPLTLESARPSHTSQYLCASSEFTGVSTEAFFGQGTRLTVV.

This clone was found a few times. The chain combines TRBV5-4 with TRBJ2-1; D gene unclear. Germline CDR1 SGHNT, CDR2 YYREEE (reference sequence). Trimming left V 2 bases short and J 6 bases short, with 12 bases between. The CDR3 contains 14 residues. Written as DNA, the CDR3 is TGTGCCAGCAGCTTAGAACAGTTCTTCAATGAGCAGTTCTTC. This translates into CASSLEQFFNEQFF.

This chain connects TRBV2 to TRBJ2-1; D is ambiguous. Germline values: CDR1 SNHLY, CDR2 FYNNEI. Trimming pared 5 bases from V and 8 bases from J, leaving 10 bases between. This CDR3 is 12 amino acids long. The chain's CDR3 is CASSTLGHEQFF. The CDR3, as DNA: TGTGCCAGCAGTACGCTAGGTCATGAGCAGTTCTTC.

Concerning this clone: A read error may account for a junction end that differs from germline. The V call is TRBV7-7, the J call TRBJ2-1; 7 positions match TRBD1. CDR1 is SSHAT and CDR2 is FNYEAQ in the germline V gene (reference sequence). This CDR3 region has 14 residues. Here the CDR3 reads CASSLDRVSNEQFF. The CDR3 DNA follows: TGTGCTAGCAGCTTAGACAGGGTGTCGAATGAGCAGTTCTTC.

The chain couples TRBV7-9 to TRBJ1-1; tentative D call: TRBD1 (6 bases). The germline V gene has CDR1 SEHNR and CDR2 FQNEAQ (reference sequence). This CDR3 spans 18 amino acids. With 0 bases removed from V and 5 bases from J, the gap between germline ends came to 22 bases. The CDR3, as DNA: TGTGCCAGCAGCTTAGCTTCATGGGGCACAGGGTCGGAAACTGAAGCTTTCTTT. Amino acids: CASSLASWGTGSETEAFF.

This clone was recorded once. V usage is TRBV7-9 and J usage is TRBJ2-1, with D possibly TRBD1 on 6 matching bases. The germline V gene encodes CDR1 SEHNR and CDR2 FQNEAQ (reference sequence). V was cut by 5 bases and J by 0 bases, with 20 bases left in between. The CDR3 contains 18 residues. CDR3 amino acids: CASSPTGGTSNSYNEQFF. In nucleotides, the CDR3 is TGTGCCAGCAGCCCTACTGGGGGCACGTCAAACTCCTACAATGAGCAGTTCTTC.

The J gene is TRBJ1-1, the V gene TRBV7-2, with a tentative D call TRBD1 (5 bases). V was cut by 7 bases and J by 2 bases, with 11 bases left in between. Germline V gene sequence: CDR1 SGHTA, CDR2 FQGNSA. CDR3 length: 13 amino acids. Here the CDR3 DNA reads TGTGCCAGCAAACGGGACCCCAACACTGAAGCTTTCTTT. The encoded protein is CASKRDPNTEAFF.

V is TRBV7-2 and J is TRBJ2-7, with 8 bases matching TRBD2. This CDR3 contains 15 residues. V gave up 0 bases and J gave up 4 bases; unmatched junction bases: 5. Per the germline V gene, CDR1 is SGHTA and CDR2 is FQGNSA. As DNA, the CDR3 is TGTGCCAGCAGCTTAGCTAGCGGGGCGATTTACGAGCAGTACTTC. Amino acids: CASSLASGAIYEQYF. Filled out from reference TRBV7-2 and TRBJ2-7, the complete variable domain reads GAGVSQSPSNKVTEKGKDVELRCDPISGHTALYWYRQSLGQGLEFLIYFQGNSAPDKSGLPSDRFSAERTGGSVSTLTIQRTQQEDSAVYLCASSLASGAIYEQYFGPGTRLTVT.

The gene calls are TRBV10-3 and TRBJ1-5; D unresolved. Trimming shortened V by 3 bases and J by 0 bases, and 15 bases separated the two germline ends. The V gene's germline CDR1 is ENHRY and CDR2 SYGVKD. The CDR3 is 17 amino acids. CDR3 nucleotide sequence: TGTGCCATCAGTGACGGGCGGGGTTTTTTTAGCAATCAGCCCCAGCATTTT. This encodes CAISDGRGFFSNQPQHF.

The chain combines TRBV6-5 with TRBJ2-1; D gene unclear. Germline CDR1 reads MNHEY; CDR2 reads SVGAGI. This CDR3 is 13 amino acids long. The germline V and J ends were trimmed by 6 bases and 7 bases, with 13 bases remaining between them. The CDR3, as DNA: TGTGCCAGCAGCCGCCTTTTCCCGAATGAGCAGTTCTTC. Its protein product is CASSRLFPNEQFF.